A selection of T cell receptor beta chains follows, all from one sample in a study of shared clonotypes between healthy human individuals. The method was immunoSEQ multiplex PCR; TCRdb's version includes in-frame clones alone and lacks a portion of them. There are approximately 840,000 clones in the sample; about 96% occur only once, and 0.2% to 0.25% lies in the top ten. The source material was naive CD8+ T cells sorted from blood. These receptors were taken from a man younger than 45 in good health. CDR3s include the opening cysteine and the closing phenylalanine or tryptophan. The D gene is left open where the match is weak. Rows may omit the clone size; those that give it use once, few, many or a size class.

len	v_gene	j_gene	abundance	d_gene	CDR3nt	CDR3aa
17	TRBV9	TRBJ2-1	NA	TRBD2	TGTGCCAGCAGCCCACGGACTAGCGGGAACCTGGTTGATGAGCAGTTCTTC	CASSPRTSGNLVDEQFF
15	TRBV19	TRBJ2-7	NA	NA	TGTGCCAGTAGTTTCGCCGGGACTCCCTCCTACGAGCAGTACTTC	CASSFAGTPSYEQYF
14	TRBV28	TRBJ1-5	NA	NA	TGTGCCAGCAGGACAGCATATAGCAATCAGCCCCAGCATTTT	CASRTAYSNQPQHF
14	TRBV28	TRBJ2-1	NA	NA	TGTGCCAGCAGTTTGTTAAGCTCCTACAATGAGCAGTTCTTC	CASSLLSSYNEQFF
12	TRBV27	TRBJ2-7	NA	NA	TGTGCCAGCAGTTTATCAGGGGGCGAGCAGTACTTC	CASSLSGGEQYF
16	TRBV7-9	TRBJ1-3	NA	NA	TGTGCCAGCAGCTATCAAGATAAGAGCTCTGGAAACACCATATATTTT	CASSYQDKSSGNTIYF
14	TRBV5-1	TRBJ2-5	few	NA	TGCGCCAGCAGTCCAGAGGGGGTAGGAGAGACCCAGTACTTC	CASSPEGVGETQYF
12	TRBV10-3	TRBJ2-7	NA	NA	TGTGCCATCAGCGGGGACTTCTACGAGCAGTACTTC	CAISGDFYEQYF
16	TRBV9	TRBJ2-5	NA	TRBD2	TGTGCCAGCAGCGTAGGGCTAGCGGGAGTCCGAGAGACCCAGTACTTC	CASSVGLAGVRETQYF
13	TRBV2	TRBJ1-5	NA	NA	TGTGCCAGCAGCCTGGGGAGTTATCAGCCCCAGCATTTT	CASSLGSYQPQHF
18	TRBV9	TRBJ2-1	NA	TRBD2	TGTGCCAGCAGCGTAGCTCCACTAGCGGGAGAAATTAGCTATGAGCAGTTCTTC	CASSVAPLAGEISYEQFF
16	TRBV18	TRBJ2-7	NA	NA	TGTGCCAGCTCACCATCTCGGGAGTACGCTACCTACGAGCAGTACTTC	CASSPSREYATYEQYF
15	TRBV28	TRBJ2-1	NA	TRBD2	TGTGCCAGCAGTTTTCTAGCGGGGGTAAACAATGAGCAGTTCTTC	CASSFLAGVNNEQFF
13	TRBV27	TRBJ2-4	NA	NA	TGTGCCAGCAGTTTCGGAGTGAAAAACATTCAGTACTTC	CASSFGVKNIQYF
14	TRBV27	TRBJ1-1	NA	NA	TGTGCCAGCAGTTTTGGAGGGATGAACACTGAAGCTTTCTTT	CASSFGGMNTEAFF
17	TRBV27	TRBJ2-1	once	TRBD2	TGTGCCAGCAGTTCCTCCCCCCTAGCGGGAGCCTACAATGAGCAGTTCTTC	CASSSSPLAGAYNEQFF
13	TRBV11-3	TRBJ2-1	NA	NA	TGTGCCAGCAGCTCATCTTCCTACAATGAGCAGTTCTTC	CASSSSSYNEQFF
14	TRBV13	TRBJ2-3	NA	NA	TGTGCCAGCAGCTCCGGGGTGGGGAAGGATACGCAGTATTTT	CASSSGVGKDTQYF